Described below is a single TCR beta chain sequence and its context. This specimen comes from a study of early T cells in non-severe SARS-CoV-2 infection. In TCRdb, the 5' RACE reads were re-called with MiXCR into one record per CDR3 protein. The sample holds 60,000 or so distinct CDR3 sequences, 8.7% seen once. Germline CDR1 reads DFQATT; CDR2 reads SNEGSKA (reference sequence). J gave up 2 bases and V 0 bases, and 10 bases lay outside the gene matches. CDR3 length: 16 residues. The chain recombines TRBV20-1 with TRBJ2-7; 7 bases agree with TRBD1. The receptor was isolated from an adult who was a healthcare worker with PCR-confirmed SARS-CoV-2 infection or an uninfected control (not recorded which). Sequences were derived from whole blood, sampled at baseline. The CDR3 loop reads CSARDQRGQRAYEQYF. CDR3 coding DNA: TGCAGTGCTAGAGATCAGAGGGGACAGAGAGCCTACGAGCAGTACTTC.